This T cell receptor (beta chain) was observed in a study of cytomegalovirus exposure and HLA in healthy donors. PCR primers comprised 60 Vbeta and 13 Jbeta primers. Using immunoSEQ multiplex PCR, the repertoire was profiled, and TCRdb retains in-frame clones only, with some absent. In the table there are roughly 100,000 clones, 80% to 90% of which are singletons. While unrecorded immune exposures were likely, the donors were nominally healthy when sampled. Sequencing input: PBMCs. This TCR came from a man aged 25 to 40 in good health and CMV-seropositive.

This CDR3 is CASNGRTYEQYF. Here the CDR3 DNA reads TGTGCCAGCAATGGCAGGACCTACGAGCAGTACTTC. The chain recombines TRBV28 with TRBJ2-7; D is ambiguous. With 7 bases removed from V and 2 bases from J, the gap between germline ends came to 9 bases. The CDR3 extends over 12 amino acids. CDR1 is MDHEN, CDR2 SYDVKM, per germline.